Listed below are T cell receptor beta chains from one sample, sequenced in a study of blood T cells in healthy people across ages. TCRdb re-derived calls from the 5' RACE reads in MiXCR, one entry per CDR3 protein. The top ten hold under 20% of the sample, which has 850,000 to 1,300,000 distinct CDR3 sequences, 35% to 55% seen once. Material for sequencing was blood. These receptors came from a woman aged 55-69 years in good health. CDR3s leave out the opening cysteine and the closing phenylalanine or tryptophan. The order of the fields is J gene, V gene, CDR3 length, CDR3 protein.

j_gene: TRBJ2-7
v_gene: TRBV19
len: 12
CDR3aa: ASQDRTRPYEQY

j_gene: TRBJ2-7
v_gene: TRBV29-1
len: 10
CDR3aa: SVRALNYEQY

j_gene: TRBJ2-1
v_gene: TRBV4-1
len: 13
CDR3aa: ASSLTSGRSYEQF

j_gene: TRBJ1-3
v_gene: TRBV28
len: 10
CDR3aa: ASSLAGNTIY

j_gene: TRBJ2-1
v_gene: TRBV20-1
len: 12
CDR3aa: SARDPQGYNEQF

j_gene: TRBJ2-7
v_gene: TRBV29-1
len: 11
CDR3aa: SVTGGLGYEQY

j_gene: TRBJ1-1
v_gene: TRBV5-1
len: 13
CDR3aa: ASSVWDSSNTEAF

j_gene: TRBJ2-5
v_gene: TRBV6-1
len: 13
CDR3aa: ASSDLGRVMETQY

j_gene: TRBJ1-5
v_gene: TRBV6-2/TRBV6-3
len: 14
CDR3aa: ASSYGDTGKDQPQH

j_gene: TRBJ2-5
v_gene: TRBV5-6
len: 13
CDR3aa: ASSIPGTSAETRY

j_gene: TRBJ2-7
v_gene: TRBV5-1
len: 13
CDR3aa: ASSLAGGSGYEQY

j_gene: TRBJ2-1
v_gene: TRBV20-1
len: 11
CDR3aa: SALTPVSDEQF

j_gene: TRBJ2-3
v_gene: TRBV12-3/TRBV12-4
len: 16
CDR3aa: ASSRSIGGGLSTDTQY

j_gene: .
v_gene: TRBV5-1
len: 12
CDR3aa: ASSTSGSRNEQY

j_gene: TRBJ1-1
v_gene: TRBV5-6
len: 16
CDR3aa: ASSTTKIQGLRVTEAF

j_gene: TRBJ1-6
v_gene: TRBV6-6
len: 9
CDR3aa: ATKSGPPLH

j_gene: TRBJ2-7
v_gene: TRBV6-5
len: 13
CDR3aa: ASRPSGSTPYEQY

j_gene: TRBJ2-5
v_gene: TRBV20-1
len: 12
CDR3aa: SARERAFQETQY

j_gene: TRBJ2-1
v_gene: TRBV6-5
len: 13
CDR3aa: ASSYMAGRDNEQF

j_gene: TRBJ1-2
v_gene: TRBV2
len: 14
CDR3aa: ASYANRDRGLYGYT

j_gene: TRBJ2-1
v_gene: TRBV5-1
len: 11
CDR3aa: ASSIQGYNEQF

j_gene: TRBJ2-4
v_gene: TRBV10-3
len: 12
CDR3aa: AISAGLGADIQY

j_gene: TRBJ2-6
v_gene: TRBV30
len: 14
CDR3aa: AWTWPGLSGANVLT

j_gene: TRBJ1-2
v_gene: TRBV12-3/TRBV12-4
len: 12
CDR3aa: ASRNLGNNYGYT

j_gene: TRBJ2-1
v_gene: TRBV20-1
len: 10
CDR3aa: SARGGYNEQF

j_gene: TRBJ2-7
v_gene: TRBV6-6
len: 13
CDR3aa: ASSSTLAGVYEQY

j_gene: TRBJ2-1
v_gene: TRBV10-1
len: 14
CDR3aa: ASSESWGGHFGEQF